This TCR beta chain was profiled in a study of identical twins. This clonotype was counted a few times. A universal primer site arose from template switching, and cDNA bore unique molecular identifiers. TCRdb re-analysed the 5' RACE reads in MiXCR, keeping a single row per CDR3 protein. The table has under 900,000 distinct CDR3 sequences, 15% to 20% seen once; the top ten hold over 10%. The same specimen was also included in a second study, on T cells expressing NK-cell markers.

The receptor was isolated from a young woman in good health. The sequencing sample was made of PBMCs.

CDR3 in amino acids: CASSLAGGSMNTEAFF. As DNA, the CDR3 is TGTGCCAGCAGCTTAGCGGGGGGCTCCATGAACACTGAAGCTTTCTTT. This sequence joins TRBV7-2 and TRBJ1-1; tentatively, D is TRBD1 (6 bases). Germline V gives CDR1 SGHTA, CDR2 FQGNSA. V was shortened by 0 bases and J by 0 bases, with 11 bases between the two germline ends. The CDR3 spans 16 residues.